This T cell receptor beta chain appears in the sequencing data of a study of PD-L1 blockade in urothelial cancer. Time point here: peripheral blood 6 weeks after treatment start. Germline V CDR1 and CDR2: SGHVS, FNYEAQ. CDR3 length equals 15 residues. The J segment lost 3 bases and the V segment lost 1 base, leaving 2 bases of the junction unmatched. Profiled with immunoSEQ multiplex PCR; TCRdb holds only in-frame clones, not every one. The repertoire holds under 70,000 clones, with about nine tenths as singletons. The chain uses TRBV7-6 and TRBJ1-3; 8 bases map to TRBD1. The sequence was collected from a man aged 60 to 75 with urothelial cancer. Source: PBMCs, taken around atezolizumab (anti-PD-L1) treatment. The CDR3 loop reads CASSLGTGSGNTIYF. In DNA, the CDR3 is TGTGCCAGCAGCTTAGGGACAGGGAGTGGAAACACCATATATTTT.